This TCR beta chain was recovered during a study of response to subunit inactivated influenza vaccine. This clonotype was detected a few times. Its matching antigen is unknown. Findings of the study overall: Authors suggested that a seasonal influenza vaccination recruits few new T cells each time.

TCRdb used MiXCR to reprocess the RT-PCR reads, holding one entry per CDR3 protein. The sample carries roughly 180,000 distinct CDR3 sequences, about 9% recorded once. In germline, CDR1 is SGHKS, CDR2 YYEKEE (reference sequence). This CDR3 comprises 16 residues. V lost 3 bases, J lost 6 bases, and 9 bases stayed unmatched. This TCR was sampled from a man aged 50-59 years who received an inactivated influenza vaccine. This specimen was non-naive T cells sorted from PBMCs, taken on the day of vaccination. The chain uses TRBV5-5 and TRBJ2-2; 9 nucleotides line up with TRBD1. The DNA of the CDR3 is TGTGCCAGCAGCTACACGGGACAGGGTGGTTCCGGGGAGCTGTTTTTT. Residues: CASSYTGQGGSGELFF.